The clone carrying this T cell receptor beta chain was detected only a few times. Its matching antigen is unknown. This sample was taken from a study of cytomegalovirus exposure and HLA in healthy donors. Overall study results and limits: In an earlier analysis, productive rearrangement rates for most beta V segments clustered near 87% or 30%.

Use of 60 Vbeta and 13 Jbeta primers characterized the PCR. TCRdb's table, derived via immunoSEQ multiplex PCR, lists solely in-frame clones and lacks some. This repertoire shows roughly 180,000 clones, 75% to 85% found once; its top ten account for 1% to 1.5%. The sequence derives from a girl aged 2-9 years in good health and CMV-seropositive. The sequenced sample consisted of PBMCs.

The CDR3 here is CASSNTGTGDCEQYF. CDR3 nucleotide sequence: TGCGCCAGCAGTAATACCGGGACAGGGGATTGCGAGCAGTACTTC. V usage is TRBV10-1 and J usage is TRBJ2-7, with 10 bases matching TRBD1. J was trimmed by 6 bases and V by 5 bases; bases with no gene match: 10. The length of the CDR3 is 15 residues. The germline gives CDR1 WNHNN, CDR2 SYGVQD (reference sequence).